The clone carrying this T cell receptor beta chain has a handful of counts. Its antigen is not identified. The sample comes from a study of T cell repertoires in cytomegalovirus infection. Study context: Carrying CMV and the relevant HLA type showed in public TCR beta signatures.

TCRdb ran MiXCR on the reads and lists one entry per CDR3 protein. The sample has 200,000 to 300,000 distinct CDR3 sequences; less than 9.5% are singletons. Trimming at V came to 3 bases and at J to 1 base, leaving 4 bases not matched to a gene. The V gene's germline CDR1 is DFQATT and CDR2 SNEGSKA (reference sequence). The CDR3 spans 14 residues. Study-level points and caveats: CMV-specific TCR beta clonotypes restricted by HLA-C were the ones dominating the ex vivo response.

The TCR sequence derives from a human donor in good health (CMV status not recorded). Some clones in this sample may be carry-over from other donors' samples. The material sequenced was PBMCs. The chain carries TRBV20-1 and TRBJ2-3; 7 bases are shared with TRBD2. DNA for the CDR3: TGCAGTGCTAGGGGGGGGTATCGCACAGATACGCAGTATTTT. It encodes CSARGGYRTDTQYF.